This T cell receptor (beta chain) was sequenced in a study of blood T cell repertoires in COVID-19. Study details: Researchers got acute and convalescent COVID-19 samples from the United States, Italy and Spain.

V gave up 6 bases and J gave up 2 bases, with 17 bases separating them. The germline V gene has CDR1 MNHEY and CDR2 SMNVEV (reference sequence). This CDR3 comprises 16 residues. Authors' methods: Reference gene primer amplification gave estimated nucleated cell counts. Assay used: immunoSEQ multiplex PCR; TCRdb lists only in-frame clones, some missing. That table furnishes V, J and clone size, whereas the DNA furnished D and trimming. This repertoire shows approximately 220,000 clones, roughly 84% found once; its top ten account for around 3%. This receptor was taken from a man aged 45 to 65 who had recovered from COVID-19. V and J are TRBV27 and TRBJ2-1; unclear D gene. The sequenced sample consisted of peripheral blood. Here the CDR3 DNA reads TGTGCCAGCAGCCGCCGAACTGGTGGAGCCTACAATGAGCAGTTCTTC. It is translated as CASSRRTGGAYNEQFF.